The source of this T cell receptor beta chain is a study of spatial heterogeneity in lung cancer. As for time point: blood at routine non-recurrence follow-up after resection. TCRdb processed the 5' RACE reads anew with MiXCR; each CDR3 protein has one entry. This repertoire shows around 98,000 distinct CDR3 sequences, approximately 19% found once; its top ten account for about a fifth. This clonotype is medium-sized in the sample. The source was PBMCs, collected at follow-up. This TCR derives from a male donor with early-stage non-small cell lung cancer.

Here the CDR3 DNA reads TGCAGCGGAGGGGACGGAGCCGGTACGCAGTATTTT. As protein: CSGGDGAGTQYF. The chain has TRBV29-1 and TRBJ2-3; tentatively, D is TRBD1 or TRBD2 (5 bases each). V was cut by 7 bases and J by 8 bases, with 16 bases left in between. CDR1 is SQVTM and CDR2 is ANQGSEA in the germline V gene. The CDR3 is made up of 12 amino acids.